The rows below give T cell receptor beta chains drawn from one sample of a study of response to subunit inactivated influenza vaccine. TCRdb reprocessed the RT-PCR reads via MiXCR and lists one record per CDR3 protein. In the table there are 530,000 or so distinct CDR3 sequences, around 25% of which are singletons. Sequencing used CD4+ T cells sorted from PBMCs, obtained more than 4 days after vaccination. The receptors were gathered from a man in his fifties who received an inactivated influenza vaccine. CDR3s include the opening cysteine and the closing phenylalanine or tryptophan. Fields, in order: J gene, V gene, CDR3 protein.

TRBJ2-5,TRBV5-1,CASTTGGMGETQYF
TRBJ2-7,TRBV12-3/TRBV12-4,CASSTGTYPYEQYF
TRBJ1-6,TRBV3-1,CASSPGGRINSPLHF
TRBJ2-3,TRBV5-1,CASSSEDSYYSSTDTQYF
TRBJ2-7,TRBV24-1,CATSASRGEQYF
TRBJ2-7,TRBV6-2/TRBV6-3,CASTGTVYEQYF
TRBJ1-1,TRBV18,CASSPKQQGTEAFF
TRBJ2-3,TRBV5-1,CASTYSGISTDTQYF
TRBJ2-6,TRBV4-1,CASSQDLGLRAGANVLTF
TRBJ2-3,TRBV11-3,CASSQASGSFADTQYF
TRBJ2-5,TRBV3-1,CASSPGLAGGAQETQYF
TRBJ2-5,TRBV6-2/TRBV6-3,CASSYSIGRFLTQYF
TRBJ2-3,TRBV9,CASSVGYSSGTQYF
TRBJ2-6,TRBV12-3/TRBV12-4,CASSLRGGDRWPVGSGANVLTF
TRBJ2-3,TRBV7-2,CASRDGGPFNTQYF
TRBJ1-5,TRBV20-1,CSARDLTGEYGQPQHF
TRBJ1-4,TRBV19,CASSIGQATNEKLFF
TRBJ2-2,TRBV20-1,CSAQGQRNTGELFF
TRBJ1-2,TRBV4-2,CASSQDLGQGEGYTF
TRBJ1-2,TRBV12-3/TRBV12-4,CASSSTDGALGYTF
TRBJ2-5,TRBV5-5,CASSAYFLRVPETQYF
TRBJ2-5,TRBV12-3/TRBV12-4,CASSMTGNPWTQYF
TRBJ2-1,TRBV7-9,CASSSGLAGMGEQFF
TRBJ2-7,TRBV20-1,CSAKREGTVENEQYF
TRBJ1-4,TRBV25-1,CASRNSREKLFF
TRBJ2-3,TRBV3-1,CASSQGQSTDTQYF
TRBJ1-2,TRBV4-3,CASSPTGLGGGYTF
TRBJ2-1,TRBV7-2,CASSSGQHVQFF
TRBJ2-7,TRBV3-1,CASSQGTSRYEQYF
TRBJ1-3,TRBV28,CASSALGTGIGNTIYF
TRBJ1-4,TRBV20-1,CSASGGWRSEKLFF
TRBJ1-1,TRBV6-5,CASTTGSPEAFF
TRBJ2-3,TRBV13,CASSLEGLAGAFTDTQYF
TRBJ2-5,TRBV12-3/TRBV12-4,CASSLAGGPETQYF
TRBJ1-2,TRBV29-1,CSAGQGGGYTF
TRBJ1-6,TRBV5-1,CASSSVRDRGNSPLHF
TRBJ2-1,TRBV5-5,CASRLRTSLGYNEQFF